This record covers a single T cell receptor (beta chain). This sample is part of a study of Ad26.COV2.S vaccination and SARS-CoV-2 variants. Study summary: Enrollment placed the donor in the COV1001 Ad26.COV2.S trial arm.

Using immunoSEQ multiplex PCR, the repertoire was profiled, and TCRdb retains in-frame clones only, with some absent. The table records 200,000 to 300,000 clones, about 83% of them present only once. Documented treatment: around 19 received Ad26.COV2.S at low or high dose, single or two shots; about 5 received placebo; per-sample allocation not given. Collection of samples fell on day 63 after the first vaccine or placebo injection. In Boston, the donor was an adult between 18-55 years of age. Material: peripheral blood, obtained in a trial of Ad26.COV2.S vaccine versus placebo. This TCR was sampled from a person aged 18-60 years who received the Ad26.COV2.S COVID-19 vaccine or a placebo.

For the CDR3, the DNA is TGTGCCAGCAGCGGGGCCCTGAACACTGAAGCTTTCTTT. Its protein product is CASSGALNTEAFF. The chain combines TRBV7-9 with TRBJ1-1; D is possibly TRBD1 (5 bases). The CDR3 length is 13 residues. The germline gives CDR1 SEHNR, CDR2 FQNEAQ (reference sequence). V was clipped by 5 bases and J by 0 bases, with 7 bases between them.